These 25 T cell receptor beta chains originate from one sample sequenced in a study of CD8+CD57+ T cells in acquired aplastic anemia. Genomic DNA acted as the template from which TCR beta VDJ combination and CDR3 sequence profiling were carried out. TCRdb processed the reads anew with MiXCR; each CDR3 protein has one entry. This table holds a few hundred thousand distinct CDR3 sequences, 55% to 75% found once. The material sequenced was sorted CD4+, CD8+, or CD8+CD57+ T cells (not recorded which) from PBMCs. The receptor set was obtained from a human donor in good health, serving as a control.

The V and J genes are TRBV5-1 and TRBJ2-2; D is undetermined. Trimming cost V 0 bases and J 2 bases, with 11 bases left between them. Germline loops: CDR1 SGHRS, CDR2 YFSETQ. The CDR3 extends over 16 amino acids. The DNA for the CDR3 is TGCGCCAGCAGCTTGGAGGGCTCTGGAAACACCGGGGAGCTGTTTTTT. Translation: CASSLEGSGNTGELFF.

This clonotype was seen more than once but under ten times. The rearrangement links TRBV11-3 to TRBJ1-6; D unclear. CDR1 is SGHNT, CDR2 YENEEA, per germline. Deletions cut 0 bases from V and 7 bases from J, with 7 bases between. This CDR3 has 14 residues. The CDR3 loop is CASSLDRRNSPLHF. In nucleotides, the CDR3 is TGTGCCAGCAGCTTAGACAGGCGGAATTCACCCCTCCACTTT.

The J gene is TRBJ1-2, the V gene TRBV7-2; perhaps TRBD1 as D (5 bases). Between the trimmed V and J ends, which lost 6 bases and 5 bases, there was a span of 16 bases. Germline V gene data show CDR1 as SGHTA and CDR2 as FQGNSA. This CDR3 comprises 14 residues. The CDR3 spells CASRSGSAGYGYTF. The CDR3, as DNA: TGTGCCAGCAGATCAGGGTCTGCGGGGTATGGCTACACCTTC.

In its sample, this clonotype was seen once. One junction end disagrees with the germline gene, perhaps due to a read error. The chain joins TRBV7-3 to TRBJ2-7; TRBD1 agrees at 9 bases. The CDR3 totals 14 residues. Per germline, CDR1 SGHTA and CDR2 FQGTGA. CDR3 sequence: CASTAGQGKHEQHF. The CDR3 nucleotides are TGTGCCAGCACCGCCGGACAGGGGAAGCACGAGCAGCACTTC.

The chain carries TRBV20-1 and TRBJ2-7; 8 bases align to TRBD1. The trim removed 4 bases at V and 1 base at J, leaving 12 bases unmatched. This CDR3 comprises 16 residues. The germline gives CDR1 DFQATT, CDR2 SNEGSKA (reference sequence). In nucleotides, the CDR3 is TGCAGTGCTACCTACAACAGGGGGGAGAGGTCCTACGAGCAGTACTTC. The encoded protein is CSATYNRGERSYEQYF.

V is TRBV7-8 and J is TRBJ1-6; tentative D call: TRBD1 (5 bases). V was trimmed by 5 bases and J by 17 bases, leaving 25 bases between them. The CDR3 sequence is 15 residues long. CDR1 is SGHVS, CDR2 FQNEAQ, per germline. The CDR3 here is CASSRGRRREQYFHF. CDR3 in DNA: TGTGCCAGCAGCAGGGGCAGGCGGCGCGAGCAGTACTTCCACTTT.

This chain uses TRBV25-1 with TRBJ2-1, with TRBD2 matching 15 bases. The germline V gene has CDR1 MGHDK and CDR2 SYGVNS. Trimming at V came to 4 bases and at J to 7 bases, leaving 5 bases not matched to a gene. The CDR3 spans 16 residues. The CDR3 spells CASSGIGTSGGNEQFF. Here the CDR3 DNA reads TGTGCCAGCAGTGGGATTGGGACTAGCGGGGGGAATGAGCAGTTCTTC. Combining the CDR3 with reference TRBV25-1 and TRBJ2-1 gives the whole variable domain EADIYQTPRYLVIGTGKKITLECSQTMGHDKMYWYQQDPGMELHLIHYSYGVNSTEKGDLSSESTVSRIRTEHFPLTLESARPSHTSQYLCASSGIGTSGGNEQFFGPGTRLTVL.

In its sample, this clonotype was seen many times. The chain is built from TRBV7-2 and TRBJ2-3; 9 bases line up with TRBD2. This CDR3 region has 14 residues. V lost 3 bases, J lost 5 bases, and 3 bases stayed unmatched. CDR1 and CDR2 (germline): SGHTA, FQGNSA. The DNA of the CDR3 is TGTGCCAGCAGCTTGGCTAGCGGGGTAGATACGCAGTATTTT. It yields the protein CASSLASGVDTQYF. Variable domain in full (rest from reference TRBV7-2 and TRBJ2-3): GAGVSQSPSNKVTEKGKDVELRCDPISGHTALYWYRQSLGQGLEFLIYFQGNSAPDKSGLPSDRFSAERTGGSVSTLTIQRTQQEDSAVYLCASSLASGVDTQYFGPGTRLTVL.

With respect to this clonotype: A much larger clone is a single base away; this may be a read error. The chain uses TRBV24-1 and TRBJ1-1; 12 bases map to TRBD1. Losses at the gene ends were 9 bases for V and 6 bases for J; bases not matched to a gene: 10. The length of the CDR3 is 15 residues. CDR1 is KGHDR, CDR2 SFDVKD, per germline. The CDR3 DNA is TGTGCCACCGTGCTACCGGGACAGGGGGCGGCTGAAGCTTTCTTT. Translation gives CATVLPGQGAAEAFF.

The rearrangement links TRBV7-6 to TRBJ2-5; 12 bases are a match to TRBD2. In germline, CDR1 is SGHVS, CDR2 FNYEAQ. Unmatched junction bases numbered 4, after V lost 6 bases and J lost 2 bases. This CDR3 region has 15 residues. Here the CDR3 DNA reads TGTGCCAGCAGAGGGACTAGCGGGTTTCAAGAGACCCAGTACTTC. It is translated as CASRGTSGFQETQYF.

The chain carries TRBV12-3 or TRBV12-4 and TRBJ1-1, with D possibly being TRBD1 (5 bases). V shed 3 bases and J shed 6 bases, with 17 bases lying between them. The CDR3 has 15 residues. The CDR3 here is CASSFGRGGRAEAFF. CDR3 DNA: TGTGCCAGCAGTTTCGGAAGGGGAGGGAGGGCTGAAGCTTTCTTT.

This chain links TRBV11-1 with TRBJ2-3; possibly TRBD1 for D (6 bases). V was clipped by 3 bases and J by 1 base, with 11 bases between them. This CDR3 region has 15 residues. Looked up from germline, CDR1 is SGHAT and CDR2 is FQDESV (reference sequence). The CDR3 loop reads CASSFLAGGTDTQYF. The CDR3 bases are TGTGCCAGCAGCTTTTTGGCAGGGGGCACAGATACGCAGTATTTT.

Turning to this clonotype: The junction and the germline gene differ at one end; a read error may be behind it. The chain is built from TRBV5-1 and TRBJ1-2; the D is unclear. Per the germline V gene, CDR1 is SGHRS and CDR2 is YFSETQ. The CDR3 consists of 14 residues. CDR3 amino acids: CASREPGSVYGYTF. The CDR3 coding sequence is TGTGCCAGCAGAGAGCCGGGATCAGTATATGGCTACACCTTC.

This clonotype was recorded only once. A much more abundant neighbour one base away suggests this may be a read error. This sequence joins TRBV7-3 and TRBJ2-6; either TRBD1 or TRBD2 may supply D (5 bases each). Germline CDR1 SGHTA, CDR2 FQGTGA. The CDR3 spans 15 residues. This CDR3 is CASSSTDSGADVLTF. CDR3 sequence (DNA): TGTGCCAGCAGTTCTACGGACTCTGGGGCCGACGTCCTGACTTTC.

This chain joins TRBV11-2 and TRBJ1-1, with 7 bases aligning to TRBD1. Germline-derived CDR1 and CDR2 are SGHAT and FQNNGV. The CDR3 sequence is 15 residues long. The V and J ends lost 4 bases and 0 bases, in that order; junction bases with no gene match: 5. The CDR3, as DNA: TGTGCCAGCAGCTGGCAGGGGGGCGTGAACACTGAAGCTTTCTTT. Translating gives CASSWQGGVNTEAFF. The entire variable domain, with the rest obtained from reference TRBV11-2 and TRBJ1-1, is as follows: EAGVAQSPRYKIIEKRQSVAFWCNPISGHATLYWYQQILGQGPKLLIQFQNNGVVDDSQLPKDRFSAERLKGVDSTLKIQPAKLEDSAVYLCASSWQGGVNTEAFFGQGTRLTVV.

In regard to this clonotype: The junction differs from germline at one of its ends, possibly a read error. The chain uses TRBV7-2 and TRBJ2-3, with D possibly TRBD1 on 5 matching bases. The CDR3 has 13 residues. Germline lookup yields CDR1 SGHTA and CDR2 FQGNSA. The CDR3 region is CASSLVHRDTQYF. In nucleotides, the CDR3 is TGTGCCAGCAGTTTAGTACACAGGGATACGCAGTATTTT.

This clonotype was seen ten or more times. The rearrangement links TRBV5-8 to TRBJ2-3; D is possibly TRBD1 (6 bases). The ends were cut back, 1 base at V and 1 base at J, with 16 bases in the middle. The CDR3 covers 17 residues. The germline CDR1 and CDR2 sequences are SGHTS and YDEGEE. CDR3 region: CASSLRMGAEGTDTQYF. For the CDR3, the DNA is TGTGCCAGCAGCTTGAGAATGGGGGCGGAGGGCACAGATACGCAGTATTTT.

The rearrangement joins TRBV20-1 to TRBJ2-2; 13 bases agree with TRBD2. The CDR3 sequence is 17 residues long. Germline CDR1 reads DFQATT; CDR2 reads SNEGSKA (reference sequence). With V trimmed by 6 bases and J by 0 bases, 7 bases remained unmatched. CDR3 in amino acids: CSALRTSGGTNTGELFF. The CDR3 DNA follows: TGCAGTGCCCTAAGGACTAGCGGGGGAACGAACACCGGGGAGCTGTTTTTT.

This sequence joins TRBV7-9 and TRBJ2-3; TRBD1 agrees at 8 bases. The CDR3 length is 15 residues. CDR1 SEHNR and CDR2 FQNEAQ come from the germline V gene (reference sequence). J was trimmed by 8 bases and V by 1 base; bases with no gene match: 8. The CDR3 is CASSLGREGQGTQYF. CDR3 nucleotide sequence: TGTGCCAGCAGCTTAGGCAGGGAAGGACAGGGTACGCAGTATTTT.

Regarding this clonotype: This may be a read error, as it is one base from a much larger clone. The V gene is TRBV7-2, the J gene TRBJ2-2; D possibly uses TRBD1 or TRBD2 (5 bases each). CDR1 is SGHTA and CDR2 is FQGNSA in the germline V gene. There are 16 residues in the CDR3. V was clipped by 5 bases and J by 8 bases, with 21 bases between them. The CDR3 sequence: CASSLPRMRGVGELFF. Here the CDR3 DNA reads TGTGCCAGCAGCCTCCCGCGAATGAGGGGAGTTGGGGAGCTGTTTTTT. Looking up the rest from reference TRBV7-2 and TRBJ2-2 gives the full variable domain: GAGVSQSPSNKVTEKGKDVELRCDPISGHTALYWYRQSLGQGLEFLIYFQGNSAPDKSGLPSDRFSAERTGGSVSTLTIQRTQQEDSAVYLCASSLPRMRGVGELFFGEGSRLTVL.

The rearrangement joins TRBV12-3 or TRBV12-4 to TRBJ2-5, with D perhaps being TRBD1 or TRBD2 (5 bases each). The CDR3 is 16 amino acids. V lost 6 bases and J 5 bases, leaving 22 bases between the germline ends. The CDR3 spells CASSSGPGPEAETQYF. The DNA of the CDR3 is TGTGCCAGCAGCAGCGGACCGGGACCTGAGGCGGAGACCCAGTACTTC.

This clonotype was observed a few times. The V gene is TRBV11-3, the J gene TRBJ1-6; 8 bases match TRBD1. The CDR3 spans 15 residues. V lost 5 bases and J lost 10; bases outside the gene matches: 10. CDR1 SGHNT and CDR2 YENEEA come from the germline V gene. The DNA for the CDR3 is TGTGCCAGCAGCCCCCCCGGACAGGGCGGCTCACCCCTCCACTTT. Translating gives CASSPPGQGGSPLHF. The full variable domain, with the rest looked up from reference TRBV11-3 and TRBJ1-6, is EAGVVQSPRYKIIEKKQPVAFWCNPISGHNTLYWYLQNLGQGPELLIRYENEEAVDDSQLPKDRFSAERLKGVDSTLKIQPAELGDSAVYLCASSPPGQGGSPLHFGNGTRLTVT.

Here the CDR3 DNA reads TGCGCCAGCAGCTCCCAAGCCGCACTGTATGGCTACACCTTC. Residues: CASSSQAALYGYTF. This sequence joins TRBV5-1 and TRBJ1-2; D remains ambiguous. This CDR3 has 14 residues. Germline V lookup: CDR1 SGHRS, CDR2 YFSETQ. V lost 3 bases and J 5 bases, leaving 14 bases between the germline ends.

V usage is TRBV10-3 and J usage is TRBJ1-4; 7 bases fit TRBD1. This CDR3 contains 16 residues. Germline-derived CDR1 and CDR2 are ENHRY and SYGVKD. V lost 10 bases to trimming and J lost 14 bases; unmatched junction nucleotides: 25. CDR3 nucleotide sequence: TGTGCCAGCAGAGTGGGGACAGCTGCAACTAATGCACAGCTGTTTTTT. This translates into CASRVGTAATNAQLFF.

This clonotype was recorded once. The junction differs from germline at one of its ends, possibly a read error. The chain recombines TRBV10-1 with TRBJ2-3, with 7 bases matching TRBD1. Germline CDR1 WNHNN, CDR2 SYGVQD (reference sequence). This CDR3 is built from 14 residues. CDR3 protein: CASSHGTVSYAQYF. In DNA form, the CDR3 reads TGTGCCAGCAGTCACGGGACAGTAAGCTACGCGCAGTACTTT.